A selection of T cell receptor beta chains follows, all from one sample in a study of blood T cell repertoires in COVID-19. TCRdb's table, derived via immunoSEQ multiplex PCR, lists solely in-frame clones and lacks some. The sample contains nearly 200,000 clones, around 84% of which appear only once. Sample: peripheral blood. These receptors came from a human donor in a cohort sampled during active COVID-19. Both conserved end residues are part of each CDR3. Fields, in order: J gene, V gene, CDR3 protein.

J gene: TRBJ2-6; V gene: TRBV14; CDR3 protein: CASSLKAGQGPLGANVLTF
J gene: TRBJ2-7; V gene: TRBV7-2; CDR3 protein: CASSLTDRGAYEQYF
J gene: TRBJ1-2; V gene: TRBV5-1; CDR3 protein: CASSFSQGSFYGYTF
J gene: TRBJ2-7; V gene: TRBV28; CDR3 protein: CASSPPGGPYEQYF
J gene: TRBJ2-1; V gene: TRBV24-1; CDR3 protein: CATSDLTNRRQFF
J gene: TRBJ1-6; V gene: TRBV28; CDR3 protein: CASSSYRVLKYSPLHF
J gene: TRBJ2-3; V gene: TRBV6-4; CDR3 protein: CASSEQGLGTDTQYF
J gene: TRBJ1-4; V gene: TRBV4-2; CDR3 protein: CASSQGKTGQGRDEKLFF
J gene: TRBJ1-2; V gene: TRBV3-1/TRBV3-2; CDR3 protein: CASSLGVYGYTF
J gene: TRBJ1-2; V gene: TRBV24-1; CDR3 protein: CATSARGYGYTF
J gene: TRBJ2-5; V gene: TRBV19; CDR3 protein: CASSWGSTGGKETQYF
J gene: TRBJ2-2; V gene: TRBV5-6; CDR3 protein: CASRLRSGQVFGELFF
J gene: TRBJ1-1; V gene: TRBV29-1; CDR3 protein: CSVVGGAAFF